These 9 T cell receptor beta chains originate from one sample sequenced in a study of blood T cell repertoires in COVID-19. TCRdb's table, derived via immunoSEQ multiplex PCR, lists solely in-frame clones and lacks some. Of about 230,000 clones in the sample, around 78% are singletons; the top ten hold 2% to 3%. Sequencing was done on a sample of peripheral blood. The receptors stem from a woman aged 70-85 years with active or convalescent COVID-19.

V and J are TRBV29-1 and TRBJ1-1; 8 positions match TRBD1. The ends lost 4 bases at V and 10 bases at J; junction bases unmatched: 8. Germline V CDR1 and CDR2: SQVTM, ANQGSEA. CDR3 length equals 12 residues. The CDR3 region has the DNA TGCAGCGTTGGAGGGCAGGGGGCCCGAGCTTTCTTT. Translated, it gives CSVGGQGARAFF. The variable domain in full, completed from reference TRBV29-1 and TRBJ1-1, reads SAVISQKPSRDICQRGTSLTIQCQVDSQVTMMFWYRQQPGQSLTLIATANQGSEATYESGFVIDKFPISRPNLTFSTLTVSNMSPEDSSIYLCSVGGQGARAFFGQGTRLTVV.

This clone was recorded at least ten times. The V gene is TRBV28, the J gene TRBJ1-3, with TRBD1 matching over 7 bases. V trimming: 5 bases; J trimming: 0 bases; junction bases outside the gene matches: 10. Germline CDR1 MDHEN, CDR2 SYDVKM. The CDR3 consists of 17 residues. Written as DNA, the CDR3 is TGTGCCAGCAGTACCCCGGGACAGCGCCACTCTGGAAACACCATATATTTT. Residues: CASSTPGQRHSGNTIYF.

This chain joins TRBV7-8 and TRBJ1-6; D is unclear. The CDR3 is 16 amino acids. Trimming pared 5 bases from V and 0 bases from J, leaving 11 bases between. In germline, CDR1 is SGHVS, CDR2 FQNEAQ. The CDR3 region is CASSQRLSSYNSPLHF. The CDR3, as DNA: TGTGCCAGCAGCCAGCGGTTAAGCTCCTATAATTCACCCCTCCACTTT.

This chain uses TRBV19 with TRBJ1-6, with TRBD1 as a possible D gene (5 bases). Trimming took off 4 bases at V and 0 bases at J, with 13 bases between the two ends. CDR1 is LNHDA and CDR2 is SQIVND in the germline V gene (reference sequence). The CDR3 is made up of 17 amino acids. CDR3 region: CASSTFNRGSYNSPLHF. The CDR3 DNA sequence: TGTGCCAGTAGTACCTTCAATAGGGGCTCCTATAATTCACCCCTCCACTTT.

The CDR3 coding sequence is TGTGCCAGCAGTGACGACAGGGGGATCACAGATACGCAGTATTTT. This gives the protein CASSDDRGITDTQYF. The chain combines TRBV2 with TRBJ2-3; 9 bases align to TRBD1. Germline values: CDR1 SNHLY, CDR2 FYNNEI. The V and J ends lost 3 bases and 2 bases, in that order; junction bases with no gene match: 3. The CDR3 is 15 residues long.

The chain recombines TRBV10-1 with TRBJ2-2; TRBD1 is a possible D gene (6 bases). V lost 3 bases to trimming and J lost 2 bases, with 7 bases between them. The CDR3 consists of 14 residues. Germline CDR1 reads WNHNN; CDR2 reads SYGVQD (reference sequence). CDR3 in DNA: TGCGCCAGCAGTGAACAGGGAAACACCGGGGAGCTGTTTTTT. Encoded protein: CASSEQGNTGELFF.

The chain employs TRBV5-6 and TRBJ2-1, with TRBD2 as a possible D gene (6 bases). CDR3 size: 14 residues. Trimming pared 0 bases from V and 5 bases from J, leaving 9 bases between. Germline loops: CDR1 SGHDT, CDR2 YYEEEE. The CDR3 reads CASSLAGSHNEQFF. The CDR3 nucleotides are TGTGCCAGCAGCTTGGCCGGGAGCCACAATGAGCAGTTCTTC.

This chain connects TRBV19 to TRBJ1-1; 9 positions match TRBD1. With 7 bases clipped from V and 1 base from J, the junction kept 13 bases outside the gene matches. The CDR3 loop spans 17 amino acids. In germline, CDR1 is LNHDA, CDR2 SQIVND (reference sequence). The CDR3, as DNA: TGTGCCAGTACCCCGGGACAGGGATGGCCCGAGAACACTGAAGCTTTCTTT. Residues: CASTPGQGWPENTEAFF. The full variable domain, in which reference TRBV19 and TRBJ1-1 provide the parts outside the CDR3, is DGGITQSPKYLFRKEGQNVTLSCEQNLNHDAMYWYRQDPGQGLRLIYYSQIVNDFQKGDIAEGYSVSREKKESFPLTVTSAQKNPTAFYLCASTPGQGWPENTEAFFGQGTRLTVV.

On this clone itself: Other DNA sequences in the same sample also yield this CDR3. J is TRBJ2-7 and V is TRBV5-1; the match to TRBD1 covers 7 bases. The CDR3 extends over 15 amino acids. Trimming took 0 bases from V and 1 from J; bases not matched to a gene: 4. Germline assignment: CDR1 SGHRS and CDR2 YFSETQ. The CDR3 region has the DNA TGCGCCAGCAGCTTGGGGTCAGGGGGATCCTACGAGCAGTACTTC. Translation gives CASSLGSGGSYEQYF.